The 16 T cell receptor beta chains given below trace back to one sample, sequenced in a study of blood T cells in healthy people across ages. A second roughly 7 to 11 cycle PCR used barcoded and J-beta primers. From the 5' RACE reads, TCRdb called clonotypes with MiXCR, one entry per CDR3 protein. The sample consists of fewer than 750,000 distinct CDR3 sequences, approximately 52% of them appearing once. The specimen was blood. The receptor source for this set is an elderly woman in good health.

The chain uses TRBV28 and TRBJ1-1, with D possibly TRBD1 on 5 matching bases. This CDR3 spans 15 amino acids. Trimming cost V 3 bases and J 0 bases, with 11 bases left between them. Germline lookup yields CDR1 MDHEN and CDR2 SYDVKM. Written as DNA, the CDR3 is TGTGCCAGCAGTTTTACAGGACGGTTGAACACTGAAGCTTTCTTT. It codes for CASSFTGRLNTEAFF. The whole variable domain, remainder taken from reference TRBV28 and TRBJ1-1, is DVKVTQSSRYLVKRTGEKVFLECVQDMDHENMFWYRQDPGLGLRLIYFSYDVKMKEKGDIPEGYSVSREKKERFSLILESASTNQTSMYLCASSFTGRLNTEAFFGQGTRLTVV.

This clonotype has just a few counts. The rearrangement uses TRBV7-2 and TRBJ2-5, with a tentative D call TRBD1 (5 bases). The CDR3 consists of 14 residues. Germline V gives CDR1 SGHTA, CDR2 FQGNSA. V gave up 1 base and J gave up 5 bases, with 11 bases separating them. The CDR3 nucleotides are TGTGCCAGCAGCTTAGTCTTGGGGCGTGAGACCCAGTACTTC. Translated: CASSLVLGRETQYF.

This clonotype was recorded at least ten times. V gene TRBV2 combines with J gene TRBJ1-6; D is uncertain. Between the trimmed V and J ends, which lost 6 bases and 0 bases, there was a span of 12 bases. The CDR3 contains 16 residues. Per the germline V gene, CDR1 is SNHLY and CDR2 is FYNNEI. DNA for the CDR3: TGTGCCAGCAGACAGATGGGGAGCTCCTATAATTCACCCCTCCACTTT. Translated: CASRQMGSSYNSPLHF.

The sample holds a few counts of this clonotype. This may be a read error: a much more frequent sequence differs by one nucleotide. This chain connects TRBV10-3 to TRBJ2-5; 11 bases fit TRBD2. Per the germline V gene, CDR1 is ENHRY and CDR2 is SYGVKD. V shed 2 bases, J shed 11 bases, and the junction held 16 bases outside the gene matches. CDR3 size: 17 residues. The CDR3 sequence is CAISEPRTSGSDNEQYF. Here the CDR3 DNA reads TGTGCCATCAGTGAGCCGAGGACTAGCGGGTCGGACAATGAGCAGTACTTC.

About this clonotype: A single base separates this from a much larger clone, so it may be a read error. The V gene is TRBV5-1, the J gene TRBJ2-3, with 9 positions matching TRBD2. The CDR3 spans 15 residues. Germline CDR1 SGHRS, CDR2 YFSETQ. CDR3: CVSSDSGRVTDTQYF. The CDR3 DNA reads as TGCGTCAGCAGCGATAGCGGGAGAGTGACAGATACGCAGTATTTT.

A remark on this clonotype: An end of the junction differs from the germline gene, which may be a read error. V and J are TRBV7-3 and TRBJ2-1; TRBD1 might be the D (6 bases). Germline assignment: CDR1 SGHTA and CDR2 FQGTGA. The CDR3 runs to 13 residues. CDR3: CTSSSGTYNEQFF. The CDR3 coding sequence is TGTACCAGCAGCTCCGGGACATACAATGAGCAGTTCTTC.

This sequence joins TRBV5-1 and TRBJ2-2; no clear D. Looked up from germline, CDR1 is SGHRS and CDR2 is YFSETQ. CDR3 length: 13 residues. V was pared by 0 bases and J by 7 bases, with 7 bases between. CDR3: CASSLEPHGELFF. The DNA of the CDR3 is TGCGCCAGCAGCTTGGAGCCCCACGGGGAGCTGTTTTTT.

The chain is built from TRBV20-1 and TRBJ2-1, with D unclear. V was shortened by 2 bases and J by 2 bases, with 7 bases between the two germline ends. The V gene's germline CDR1 is DFQATT and CDR2 SNEGSKA (reference sequence). The CDR3 is 13 amino acids. The CDR3 DNA reads TGCAGTGCTAGACTCTATGCCTACAATGAGCAGTTCTTC. This codes for CSARLYAYNEQFF.

This clonotype was seen repeatedly, ten times or more. The chain joins TRBV9 to TRBJ2-6; possibly TRBD1 for D (5 bases). V was clipped by 1 base and J by 6 bases, with 11 bases between them. Germline V gene lookup returns CDR1 SGDLS and CDR2 YYNGEE. CDR3 size: 15 residues. The CDR3 bases are TGTGCCAGCAGCGTAAAGGGGTCCGTGGCCAACGTCCTGACTTTC. This translates into CASSVKGSVANVLTF.

The gene calls are TRBV29-1 and TRBJ1-1; D is possibly TRBD1 (6 bases). Germline-derived CDR1 and CDR2 are SQVTM and ANQGSEA. The CDR3 totals 14 residues. Trimming took 7 bases from V and 3 from J, leaving 18 bases between them. CDR3 in DNA: TGCAGCGCCCTCCCGACTGAGGGGGACACTGAAGCTTTCTTT. It codes for CSALPTEGDTEAFF.

V gene TRBV2 combines with J gene TRBJ2-3; TRBD2 matches at 7 bases. V dropped 5 bases and J dropped 8; count of bases not matched to a gene: 10. The CDR3 has 14 residues. Germline loops: CDR1 SNHLY, CDR2 FYNNEI. The CDR3 is CASSQRGVLSTQYF. Here the CDR3 DNA reads TGTGCCAGCAGTCAACGGGGGGTCCTTTCTACGCAGTATTTT.

This clonotype has only a few counts. The J gene is TRBJ2-7, the V gene TRBV24-1, with TRBD2 identical over 12 bases. Per the germline V gene, CDR1 is KGHDR and CDR2 is SFDVKD. The CDR3 is 17 residues long. J gave up 7 bases and V 3 bases, and 12 bases lay outside the gene matches. In nucleotides, the CDR3 is TGTGCCACCAGTGATCCCGAGACTAGCGGGAGACGTAATGAGCAGTACTTC. Amino acid sequence: CATSDPETSGRRNEQYF.

The chain combines TRBV4-1 with TRBJ2-3, with 7 bases matching TRBD2. Germline CDR1 MGHRA, CDR2 YSYEKL. This CDR3 is 14 amino acids long. V shed 10 bases, J shed 4 bases, and the junction held 11 bases outside the gene matches. CDR3 loop: CATGWRGTSDTQYF. In DNA form, the CDR3 reads TGCGCCACCGGCTGGCGGGGGACCTCAGATACGCAGTATTTT.

The V call is TRBV19, the J call TRBJ2-4; 10 positions agree with TRBD1. The J call is uncertain, as TRBJ2-7 better fits the DNA end. The CDR3 is made up of 15 amino acids. Germline-derived CDR1 and CDR2 are LNHDA and SQIVND (reference sequence). The CDR3 protein is CASSARDRGRDEQYF. DNA for the CDR3: TGTGCCAGTAGTGCGCGGGACAGGGGTCGCGACGAGCAGTACTTC.

This clonotype was observed a single time. The J gene is TRBJ2-1, the V gene TRBV28; D not certain. This CDR3 is built from 14 residues. Germline V gene sequence: CDR1 MDHEN, CDR2 SYDVKM. Trimming left V 1 base short and J 3 bases short, with 7 bases between. Here the CDR3 DNA reads TGTGCCAGCAGTTTATTGAACGGCTACAATGAGCAGTTCTTC. It is translated as CASSLLNGYNEQFF.

This clonotype has a count of ten or more. The rearrangement joins TRBV29-1 to TRBJ2-7; tentative D call: TRBD1 (6 bases). Germline V gene sequence: CDR1 SQVTM, CDR2 ANQGSEA. The CDR3 extends over 16 amino acids. Trimming removed 5 bases from V and 7 bases from J, with 27 bases in between. This CDR3 reads CSVQPMTGARAREQYF. DNA of the CDR3: TGCAGCGTTCAACCTATGACAGGAGCAAGAGCTCGGGAGCAGTACTTC.